This T cell receptor beta chain was sequenced in a study of blood T cell repertoires in COVID-19. Under the authors' procedure: By means of reference gene primer amplification, nucleated cell counts were estimated. Data came from immunoSEQ multiplex PCR; TCRdb stores just in-frame clones and leaves some out. V and J calls and clone size are copied from that table; D and trimming were computed from the DNA. The sample contains about 230,000 clones, approximately 80% of which appear only once. This CDR3 is 14 amino acids long. V was cut by 2 bases and J by 2 bases, with 10 bases left in between. The germline V gene encodes CDR1 ENHRY and CDR2 SYGVKD.

Sequenced: PBMCs or T cells enriched from blood (not recorded which). This receptor was obtained from a man between 60 and 75 years old who had recovered from COVID-19. The chain couples TRBV10-3 to TRBJ2-7, with D possibly matching TRBD1 (6 bases). The CDR3 DNA reads TGTGCCATCAGTGAGATAGGGGACACCTACGAGCAGTACTTC. It yields the protein CAISEIGDTYEQYF.